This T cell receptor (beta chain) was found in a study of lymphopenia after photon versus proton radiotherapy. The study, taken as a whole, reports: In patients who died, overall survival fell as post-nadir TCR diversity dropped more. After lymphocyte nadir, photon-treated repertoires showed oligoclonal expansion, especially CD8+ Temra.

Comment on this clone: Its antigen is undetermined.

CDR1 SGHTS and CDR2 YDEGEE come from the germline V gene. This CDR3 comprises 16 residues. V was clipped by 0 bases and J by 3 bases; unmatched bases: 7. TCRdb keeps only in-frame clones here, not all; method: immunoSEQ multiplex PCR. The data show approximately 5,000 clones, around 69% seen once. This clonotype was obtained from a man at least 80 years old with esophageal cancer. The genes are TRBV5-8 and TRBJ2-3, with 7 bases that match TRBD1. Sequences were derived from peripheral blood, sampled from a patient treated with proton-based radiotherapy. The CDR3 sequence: CASSLGSGGFTDTQYF. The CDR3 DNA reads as TGTGCCAGCAGCTTGGGCTCAGGGGGTTTTACAGATACGCAGTATTTT.